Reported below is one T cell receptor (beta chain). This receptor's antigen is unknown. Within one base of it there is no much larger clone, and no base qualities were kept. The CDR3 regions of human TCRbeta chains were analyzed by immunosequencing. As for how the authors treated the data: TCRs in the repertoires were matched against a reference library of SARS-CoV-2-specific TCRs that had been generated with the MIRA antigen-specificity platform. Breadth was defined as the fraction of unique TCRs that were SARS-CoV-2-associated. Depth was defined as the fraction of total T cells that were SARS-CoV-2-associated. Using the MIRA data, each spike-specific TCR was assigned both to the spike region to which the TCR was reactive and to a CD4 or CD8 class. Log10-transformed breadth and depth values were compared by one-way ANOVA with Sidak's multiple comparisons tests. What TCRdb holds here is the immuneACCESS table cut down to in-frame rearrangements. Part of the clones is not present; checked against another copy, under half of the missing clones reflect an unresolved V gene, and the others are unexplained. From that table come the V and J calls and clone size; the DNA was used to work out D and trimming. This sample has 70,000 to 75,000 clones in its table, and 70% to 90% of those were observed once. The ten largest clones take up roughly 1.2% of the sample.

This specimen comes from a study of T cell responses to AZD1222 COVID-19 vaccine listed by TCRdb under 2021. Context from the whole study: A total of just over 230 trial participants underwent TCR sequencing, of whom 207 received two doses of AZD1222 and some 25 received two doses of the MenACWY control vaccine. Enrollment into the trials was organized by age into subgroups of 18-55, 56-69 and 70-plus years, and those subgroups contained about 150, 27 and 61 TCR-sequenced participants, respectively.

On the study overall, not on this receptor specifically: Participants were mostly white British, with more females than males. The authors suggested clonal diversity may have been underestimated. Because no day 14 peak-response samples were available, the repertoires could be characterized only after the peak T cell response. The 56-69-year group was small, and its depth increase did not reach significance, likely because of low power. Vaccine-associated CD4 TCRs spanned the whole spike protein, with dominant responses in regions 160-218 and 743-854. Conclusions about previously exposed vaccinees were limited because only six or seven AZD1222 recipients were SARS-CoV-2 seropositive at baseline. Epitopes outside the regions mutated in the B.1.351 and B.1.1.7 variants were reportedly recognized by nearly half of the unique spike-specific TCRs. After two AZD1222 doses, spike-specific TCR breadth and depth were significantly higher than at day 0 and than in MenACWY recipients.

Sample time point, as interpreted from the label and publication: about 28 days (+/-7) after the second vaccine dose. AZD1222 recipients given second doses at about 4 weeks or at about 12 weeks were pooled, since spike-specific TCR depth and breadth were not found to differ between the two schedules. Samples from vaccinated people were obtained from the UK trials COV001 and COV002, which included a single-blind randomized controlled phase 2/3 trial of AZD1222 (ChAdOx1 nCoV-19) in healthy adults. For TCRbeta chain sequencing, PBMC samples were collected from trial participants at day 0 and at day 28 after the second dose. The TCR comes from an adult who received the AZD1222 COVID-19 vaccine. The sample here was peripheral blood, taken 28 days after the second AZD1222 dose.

The encoded CDR3 is CASSFGTGYGYTF. Here is the DNA: TGTGCCAGCAGTTTCGGGACAGGCTATGGCTACACCTTC. The rearrangement combines TRBV28 with TRBJ1-2, with 8 central nucleotides matching TRBD1. Trimming removed 3 bases from V and 4 bases from J; the gene matches leave 1 base unexplained. CDR1 and CDR2 are drawn from the germline V gene: MDHEN, SYDVKM. There are 13 amino acids in the CDR3, from cysteine to phenylalanine inclusive. Only the CDR3 DNA stays, 39 bases, in frame from base 1.